The 12 T cell receptor beta chains listed next were all sequenced from one sample in a study of OX40 agonist ivuxolimab in advanced cancers. Assay used: immunoSEQ multiplex PCR; TCRdb lists only in-frame clones, some missing. The sample has 55,000 or so clones; roughly 87% are singletons. This sample comprised CD4+ or CD8+ T cells sorted from blood, obtained in a trial of the OX40 agonist ivuxolimab. Receptors originate from an adult with an advanced solid tumor such as melanoma, head and neck, liver or kidney cancer.

V usage is TRBV6-5 and J usage is TRBJ2-1, with D perhaps TRBD1 (6 bases). The CDR3 consists of 12 residues. Germline V lookup: CDR1 MNHEY, CDR2 SVGAGI. V lost 6 bases and J 9 bases, leaving 12 bases between the germline ends. The chain's CDR3 is CASRFGQTEQFF. The CDR3 coding sequence is TGTGCCAGCAGGTTCGGACAGACTGAGCAGTTCTTC.

The V call is TRBV4-1, the J call TRBJ1-2, with D uncertain. The CDR3 contains 13 residues. Germline loops: CDR1 MGHRA, CDR2 YSYEKL. Between the trimmed V and J ends, which lost 6 bases and 7 bases, there was a span of 15 bases. CDR3 amino acids: CASRDPKGTGYTF. CDR3 DNA sequence: TGCGCCAGCAGGGACCCCAAAGGCACTGGCTACACCTTC.

This clone was found a few times. The chain combines TRBV11-2 with TRBJ2-7; D tentatively fits TRBD1 or TRBD2 (6 bases each). CDR1 is SGHAT, CDR2 FQNNGV, per germline. The CDR3 is 13 amino acids. V was pared by 4 bases and J by 3 bases, with 10 bases between. The CDR3 reads CASSWRGIYEQYF. DNA for the CDR3: TGTGCCAGCAGCTGGAGGGGGATCTACGAGCAGTACTTC.

The chain couples TRBV5-6 to TRBJ2-7; D perhaps matches TRBD1 (7 bases). The germline V and J ends were trimmed by 4 bases and 3 bases, with 11 bases remaining between them. The CDR3 is 13 residues long. CDR1 is SGHDT and CDR2 is YYEEEE in the germline V gene. The CDR3 sequence is CASSPGDSYEQYF. Written as DNA, the CDR3 is TGTGCCAGCAGCCCGGGGGACAGCTACGAGCAGTACTTC. The whole variable domain, remainder taken from reference TRBV5-6 and TRBJ2-7, is DAGVTQSPTHLIKTRGQQVTLRCSPKSGHDTVSWYQQALGQGPQFIFQYYEEEERQRGNFPDRFSGHQFPNYSSELNVNALLLGDSALYLCASSPGDSYEQYFGPGTRLTVT.

This clone was observed once. Here the CDR3 reads CASRVAGVETGELFF. CDR3 sequence (DNA): TGTGCCAGCAGAGTAGCGGGAGTTGAGACCGGGGAGCTGTTTTTT. This chain links TRBV2 with TRBJ2-2; 9 nucleotides match TRBD2. The V gene end was trimmed by 6 bases and the J gene end by 5 bases; junction bases not matched to a gene: 7. CDR3 size: 15 residues. Germline assignment: CDR1 SNHLY and CDR2 FYNNEI. The full variable domain, in which reference TRBV2 and TRBJ2-2 provide the parts outside the CDR3, is EPEVTQTPSHQVTQMGQEVILRCVPISNHLYFYWYRQILGQKVEFLVSFYNNEISEKSEIFDDQFSVERPDGSNFTLKIRSTKLEDSAMYFCASRVAGVETGELFFGEGSRLTVL.

CDR3 bases: TGTGCCAGTAGTGGAGGGCAGGGGAGGACCTACGAGCAGTACTTC. As protein: CASSGGQGRTYEQYF. This chain joins TRBV19 and TRBJ2-7, with D perhaps being TRBD1 or TRBD2 (6 bases each). Germline V gene sequence: CDR1 LNHDA, CDR2 SQIVND (reference sequence). This CDR3 comprises 15 residues. V was shortened by 5 bases and J by 2 bases, with 16 bases between the two germline ends. The full variable domain, in which reference TRBV19 and TRBJ2-7 provide the parts outside the CDR3, is DGGITQSPKYLFRKEGQNVTLSCEQNLNHDAMYWYRQDPGQGLRLIYYSQIVNDFQKGDIAEGYSVSREKKESFPLTVTSAQKNPTAFYLCASSGGQGRTYEQYFGPGTRLTVT.

Only one count was recorded for this clone. The DNA of the CDR3 is TGCAGCGTTGGTAGGGCAACTAATGAAAAACTGTTTTTT. Encoded protein: CSVGRATNEKLFF. The V call is TRBV29-1, the J call TRBJ1-4; D unclear. The germline CDR1 and CDR2 sequences are SQVTM and ANQGSEA. The ends were cut back, 4 bases at V and 0 bases at J, with 6 bases in the middle. This CDR3 is 13 amino acids long. Full variable domain (missing parts from reference TRBV29-1 and TRBJ1-4): SAVISQKPSRDICQRGTSLTIQCQVDSQVTMMFWYRQQPGQSLTLIATANQGSEATYESGFVIDKFPISRPNLTFSTLTVSNMSPEDSSIYLCSVGRATNEKLFFGSGTQLSVL.

The genes are TRBV7-8 and TRBJ1-1, with D unclear. CDR1 and CDR2 (germline): SGHVS, FQNEAQ. The ends were cut back, 4 bases at V and 0 bases at J, with 9 bases in the middle. The CDR3 loop spans 14 amino acids. CDR3 nucleotide sequence: TGTGCCAGCAGCTCAACCCTAATGAACACTGAAGCTTTCTTT. Protein: CASSSTLMNTEAFF. Together with reference TRBV7-8 and TRBJ1-1, the CDR3 gives the full variable domain: GAGVSQSPRYKVAKRGQDVALRCDPISGHVSLFWYQQALGQGPEFLTYFQNEAQLDKSGLPSDRFFAERPEGSVSTLKIQRTQQEDSAVYLCASSSTLMNTEAFFGQGTRLTVV.

V is TRBV7-6 and J is TRBJ2-7; D is ambiguous. This CDR3 spans 14 amino acids. V was trimmed by 3 bases and J by 0 bases, leaving 9 bases between them. Germline V gene data show CDR1 as SGHVS and CDR2 as FNYEAQ. CDR3: CASSFLQSSYEQYF. The CDR3 DNA is TGTGCCAGCAGCTTTTTACAGAGCTCCTACGAGCAGTACTTC.

The chain employs TRBV14 and TRBJ2-1, with D perhaps TRBD2 (5 bases). The CDR3 is made up of 15 amino acids. The V gene lost 4 bases and the J gene lost 2 bases, with 12 bases spanning the gap. Per the germline V gene, CDR1 is SGHDN and CDR2 is FVKESK. In nucleotides, the CDR3 is TGTGCCAGCAGCCTCCAGCGGAGCCCCTACAATGAGCAGTTCTTC. It codes for CASSLQRSPYNEQFF.

The V gene is TRBV15, the J gene TRBJ2-5; TRBD1 is a possible D gene (5 bases). This CDR3 is built from 17 residues. Germline V gives CDR1 LNHNV, CDR2 YYDKDF (reference sequence). Trimming took off 1 base at V and 5 bases at J, with 20 bases between the two ends. Here the CDR3 DNA reads TGTGCCACCAGCAGAGTAGGGGTGGGCAGGTCGTCGGAGACCCAGTACTTC. It yields the protein CATSRVGVGRSSETQYF.

The chain has TRBV7-9 and TRBJ2-3; TRBD2 matches at 13 bases. V trimming: 5 bases; J trimming: 1 base; junction bases outside the gene matches: 3. Germline CDR1 reads SEHNR; CDR2 reads FQNEAQ (reference sequence). This CDR3 spans 16 amino acids. In DNA, the CDR3 is TGTGCCAGCAGCCTCGGACTAGCGGGAGGCACAGATACGCAGTATTTT. Its protein is CASSLGLAGGTDTQYF. Together with reference TRBV7-9 and TRBJ2-3, the CDR3 gives the full variable domain: DTGVSQNPRHKITKRGQNVTFRCDPISEHNRLYWYRQTLGQGPEFLTYFQNEAQLEKSRLLSDRFSAERPKGSFSTLEIQRTEQGDSAMYLCASSLGLAGGTDTQYFGPGTRLTVL.